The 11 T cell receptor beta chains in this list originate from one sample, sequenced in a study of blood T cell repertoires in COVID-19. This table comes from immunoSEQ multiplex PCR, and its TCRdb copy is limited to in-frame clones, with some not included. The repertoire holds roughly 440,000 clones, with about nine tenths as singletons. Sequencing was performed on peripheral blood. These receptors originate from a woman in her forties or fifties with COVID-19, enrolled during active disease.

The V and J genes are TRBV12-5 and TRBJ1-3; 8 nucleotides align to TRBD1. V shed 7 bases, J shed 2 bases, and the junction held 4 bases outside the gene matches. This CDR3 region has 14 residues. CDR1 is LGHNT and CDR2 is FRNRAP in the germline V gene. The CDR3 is CASALGQAGNTIYF. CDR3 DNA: TGTGCTAGTGCCCTGGGACAGGCTGGAAACACCATATATTTT.

As DNA, the CDR3 is TGTGCCAGCAGCCCAGGGGGCGGGGCCAACACCGGGGAGCTGTTTTTT. Residues: CASSPGGGANTGELFF. The J gene is TRBJ2-2, the V gene TRBV7-6; the match to TRBD1 covers 8 bases. Germline V CDR1 and CDR2: SGHVS, FNYEAQ. This CDR3 contains 16 residues. V shed 5 bases and J 2 bases; nucleotides not matched to a gene: 7.

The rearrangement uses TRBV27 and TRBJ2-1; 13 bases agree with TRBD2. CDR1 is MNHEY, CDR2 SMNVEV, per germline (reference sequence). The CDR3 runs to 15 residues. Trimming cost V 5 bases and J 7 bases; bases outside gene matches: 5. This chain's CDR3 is CASSKLAGGRNEQFF. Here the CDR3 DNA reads TGTGCCAGCAGTAAACTAGCGGGGGGGCGGAATGAGCAGTTCTTC.

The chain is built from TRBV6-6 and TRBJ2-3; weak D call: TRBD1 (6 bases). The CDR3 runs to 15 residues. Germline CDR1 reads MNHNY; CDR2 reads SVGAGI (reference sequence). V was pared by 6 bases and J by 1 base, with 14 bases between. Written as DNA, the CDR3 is TGTGCCAGCAGGTCACAGGGAGTGGGCACAGATACGCAGTATTTT. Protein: CASRSQGVGTDTQYF.

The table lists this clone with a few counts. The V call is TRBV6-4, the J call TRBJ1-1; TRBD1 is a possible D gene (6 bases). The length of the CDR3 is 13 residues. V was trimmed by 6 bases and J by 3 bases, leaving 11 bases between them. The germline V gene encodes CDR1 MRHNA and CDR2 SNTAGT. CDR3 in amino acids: CASRSDSYTEAFF. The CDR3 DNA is TGTGCCAGCAGATCGGACAGCTACACTGAAGCTTTCTTT.

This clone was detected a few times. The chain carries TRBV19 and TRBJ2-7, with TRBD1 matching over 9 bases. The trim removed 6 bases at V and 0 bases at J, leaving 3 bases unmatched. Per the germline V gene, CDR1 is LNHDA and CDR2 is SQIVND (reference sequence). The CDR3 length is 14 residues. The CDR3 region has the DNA TGTGCCAGTAGCCCGACAGGGGGCTCCTACGAGCAGTACTTC. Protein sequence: CASSPTGGSYEQYF.

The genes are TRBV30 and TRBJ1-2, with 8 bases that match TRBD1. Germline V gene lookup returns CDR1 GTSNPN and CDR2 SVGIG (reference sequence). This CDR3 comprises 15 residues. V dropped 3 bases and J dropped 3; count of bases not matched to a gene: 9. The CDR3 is CAWSSGGQGYYGYTF. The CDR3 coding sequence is TGTGCCTGGAGCTCCGGTGGACAGGGTTACTATGGCTACACCTTC. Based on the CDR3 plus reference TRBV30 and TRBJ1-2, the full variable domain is SQTIHQWPATLVQPVGSPLSLECTVEGTSNPNLYWYRQAAGRGLQLLFYSVGIGQISSEVPQNLSASRPQDRQFILSSKKLLLSDSGFYLCAWSSGGQGYYGYTFGSGTRLTVV.

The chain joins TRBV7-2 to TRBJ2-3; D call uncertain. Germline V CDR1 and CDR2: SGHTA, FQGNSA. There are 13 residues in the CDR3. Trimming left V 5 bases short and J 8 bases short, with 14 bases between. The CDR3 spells CASSQLHRGTQYF. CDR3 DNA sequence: TGTGCCAGCAGCCAACTCCACCGCGGTACGCAGTATTTT.

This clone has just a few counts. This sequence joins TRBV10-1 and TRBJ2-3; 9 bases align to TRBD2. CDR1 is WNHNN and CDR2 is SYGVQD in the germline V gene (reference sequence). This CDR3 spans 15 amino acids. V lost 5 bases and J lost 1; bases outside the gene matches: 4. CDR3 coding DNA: TGCGCCAGCAGTCCTAGCGGGGCCCGCACAGATACGCAGTATTTT. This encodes CASSPSGARTDTQYF.

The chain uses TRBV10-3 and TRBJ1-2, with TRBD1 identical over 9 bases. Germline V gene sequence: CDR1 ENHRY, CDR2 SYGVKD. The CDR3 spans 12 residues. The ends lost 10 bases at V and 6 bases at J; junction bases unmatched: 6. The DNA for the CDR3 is TGTGCCACCCGGACAGGGGCGAATGGCTACACCTTC. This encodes CATRTGANGYTF.

This CDR3 reads CASSTEVPRDGYTF. CDR3 nucleotides: TGTGCCAGCAGCACCGAAGTCCCTCGAGATGGCTACACCTTC. The V and J genes are TRBV11-2 and TRBJ1-2; no firm D call. Germline V gives CDR1 SGHAT, CDR2 FQNNGV. Trimming pared 5 bases from V and 6 bases from J, leaving 16 bases between. The CDR3 extends over 14 amino acids. Variable domain in full (rest from reference TRBV11-2 and TRBJ1-2): EAGVAQSPRYKIIEKRQSVAFWCNPISGHATLYWYQQILGQGPKLLIQFQNNGVVDDSQLPKDRFSAERLKGVDSTLKIQPAKLEDSAVYLCASSTEVPRDGYTFGSGTRLTVV.